The 23 T cell receptor beta chains in this list originate from one sample, sequenced in a study of T cell responses to AZD1222 COVID-19 vaccine. The data were produced by immunoSEQ multiplex PCR, yet TCRdb's version contains in-frame clones alone and is incomplete. The table records about 150,000 clones, approximately 86% of them present only once. This specimen was peripheral blood, taken after recovery from COVID-19. These receptors were collected from an adult who had recovered from COVID-19.

The gene calls are TRBV2 and TRBJ1-5, with D maybe TRBD1 (6 bases). The CDR3 has 14 residues. The V end was cut by 4 bases, the J end by 4 bases, with 11 bases between. Germline CDR1 SNHLY, CDR2 FYNNEI. CDR3 residues: CASSVDSYNQPQHF. The DNA of the CDR3 is TGTGCCAGCAGTGTGGACAGCTATAATCAGCCCCAGCATTTT.

The V and J genes are TRBV2 and TRBJ2-2; TRBD2 is a possible D gene (6 bases). This CDR3 contains 17 residues. CDR1 SNHLY and CDR2 FYNNEI come from the germline V gene. Trimming cost V 6 bases and J 4 bases, with 21 bases left between them. In nucleotides, the CDR3 is TGTGCCAGCAGGCCACTTCTGGCAGGGAGGTCCACCGGGGAGCTGTTTTTT. Amino acids: CASRPLLAGRSTGELFF.

This clone turned up a few times. The chain links TRBV27 to TRBJ1-5, with 8 nucleotides matching TRBD1. The germline gives CDR1 MNHEY, CDR2 SMNVEV (reference sequence). V gave up 3 bases and J gave up 4 bases; unmatched junction bases: 2. The CDR3 loop spans 14 amino acids. In DNA form, the CDR3 reads TGTGCCAGCAGTTTTCAGGGGGCGAATCAGCCCCAGCATTTT. Translation: CASSFQGANQPQHF.

The chain couples TRBV5-1 to TRBJ1-1; weak D call: TRBD1 (5 bases). With 7 bases removed from V and 7 bases from J, the gap between germline ends came to 20 bases. Germline CDR1 SGHRS, CDR2 YFSETQ. This CDR3 is 14 amino acids long. This CDR3 reads CASSLGVPTNEAFF. As DNA, the CDR3 is TGCGCCAGCTCCCTAGGGGTACCCACCAATGAAGCTTTCTTT.

CDR3 bases: TGTGCCAGCAGTGCCCGGGACAGGGGGGCGAACAATGAGCAGTTCTTC. Its protein is CASSARDRGANNEQFF. The rearrangement joins TRBV6-2 or TRBV6-3 to TRBJ2-1; TRBD1 aligns across 11 bases. Germline V gives CDR1 MNHEY, CDR2 SVGEGT. The CDR3 has 16 amino acids. With V trimmed by 5 bases and J by 5 bases, 8 bases remained unmatched.

This chain connects TRBV2 to TRBJ1-2; tentatively, D is TRBD1 (6 bases). Deletions cut 5 bases from V and 8 bases from J, with 12 bases between. CDR3 size: 12 residues. Germline loops: CDR1 SNHLY, CDR2 FYNNEI. CDR3 nucleotide sequence: TGTGCCAGCAGTCTTGGGGGGGGCGGCTACACCTTC. Protein product: CASSLGGGGYTF.

DNA of the CDR3: TGCAGCGTTGTCCCAGAACCCACCTATGGCTACACCTTC. Its translation: CSVVPEPTYGYTF. This chain joins TRBV29-1 and TRBJ1-2; the D is unclear. The CDR3 contains 13 residues. Germline V gene sequence: CDR1 SQVTM, CDR2 ANQGSEA. V was clipped by 4 bases and J by 4 bases, with 13 bases between them.

This chain connects TRBV2 to TRBJ2-2; D possibly corresponds to TRBD2 (5 bases). Trimming took 2 bases from V and 4 from J, leaving 8 bases between them. The CDR3 runs to 14 residues. The germline gives CDR1 SNHLY, CDR2 FYNNEI. CDR3 in amino acids: CASSEIGSTGELFF. The CDR3 DNA is TGTGCCAGCAGTGAAATTGGGAGCACCGGGGAGCTGTTTTTT.

The V gene is TRBV5-4, the J gene TRBJ2-1, with TRBD2 matching 7 bases. CDR1 and CDR2 (germline): SGHNT, YYREEE (reference sequence). Unmatched junction bases numbered 11, after V lost 4 bases and J lost 7 bases. The CDR3 runs to 15 residues. CDR3 nucleotide sequence: TGTGCCAGCAGCAGGACGGGGGAGGGTGGGAATGAGCAGTTCTTC. It yields the protein CASSRTGEGGNEQFF.

The chain recombines TRBV2 with TRBJ2-2, with D possibly being TRBD2 (5 bases). In germline, CDR1 is SNHLY, CDR2 FYNNEI. Trimming removed 6 bases at V and 7 bases at J, with 15 bases between. CDR3 length: 14 amino acids. This CDR3 reads CASSVEGIGGELFF. In nucleotides, the CDR3 is TGTGCCAGCAGCGTAGAGGGAATCGGCGGGGAGCTGTTTTTT.

This chain's CDR3 is CASSSDPGNTIYF. The CDR3 bases are TGCGCCAGCAGCTCAGATCCCGGAAACACCATATATTTT. V gene TRBV5-1 combines with J gene TRBJ1-3; D call uncertain. Trimming took off 3 bases at V and 4 bases at J, with 8 bases between the two ends. Germline CDR1 and CDR2: SGHRS and YFSETQ. This CDR3 contains 13 residues.

This rearrangement joins TRBV2 to TRBJ1-4; a possible D gene is TRBD1 (5 bases). Germline V CDR1 and CDR2: SNHLY, FYNNEI. The V and J ends lost 6 bases and 0 bases respectively, with 8 bases between them. This CDR3 contains 14 residues. In nucleotides, the CDR3 is TGTGCCAGCAGGGGGACGGCAACTAATGAAAAACTGTTTTTT. Translated: CASRGTATNEKLFF.

The chain is built from TRBV9 and TRBJ2-1; TRBD2 matches 11 bases. The J segment lost 4 bases and the V segment lost 2 bases, leaving 2 bases of the junction unmatched. The CDR3 has 15 amino acids. Germline CDR1 is SGDLS and CDR2 is YYNGEE. The chain's CDR3 is CASSVLAGGYNEQFF. CDR3 sequence (DNA): TGTGCCAGCAGCGTTCTAGCGGGGGGTTACAATGAGCAGTTCTTC.

The chain uses TRBV7-2 and TRBJ2-5, with 7 bases that match TRBD2. The CDR3 spans 13 residues. Losses at the gene ends were 4 bases for V and 4 bases for J; bases not matched to a gene: 3. The germline V gene has CDR1 SGHTA and CDR2 FQGNSA. The CDR3 nucleotides read TGTGCCAGCAGCTCCTCGGGGGGAGAGACCCAGTACTTC. Protein product: CASSSSGGETQYF.

The rearrangement uses TRBV3-1 (or the pseudogene TRBV3-2) and TRBJ2-2, with D hard to call. With 0 bases removed from V and 8 bases from J, the gap between germline ends came to 19 bases. Germline V lookup: CDR1 LGHDT, CDR2 YNNKEL (reference sequence). This CDR3 has 17 amino acids. The CDR3 is CASSQDRPASPGGELFF. Here the CDR3 DNA reads TGTGCCAGCAGCCAAGATCGTCCCGCCTCCCCAGGAGGGGAGCTGTTTTTT.

The chain joins TRBV7-2 to TRBJ2-7; either TRBD1 or TRBD2 may supply D (5 bases each). CDR1 SGHTA and CDR2 FQGNSA come from the germline V gene. V dropped 1 base and J dropped 2 bases, with 12 bases sitting between them. The CDR3 sequence is 15 residues long. The CDR3 sequence: CASSLDLGDTYEQYF. Written as DNA, the CDR3 is TGTGCCAGCAGCTTAGATTTGGGGGATACCTACGAGCAGTACTTC. Based on the CDR3 plus reference TRBV7-2 and TRBJ2-7, the full variable domain is GAGVSQSPSNKVTEKGKDVELRCDPISGHTALYWYRQSLGQGLEFLIYFQGNSAPDKSGLPSDRFSAERTGGSVSTLTIQRTQQEDSAVYLCASSLDLGDTYEQYFGPGTRLTVT.

This clone was found once. The CDR3 DNA is TGTGCCAGTAGTGCCCGGGGACTCTTCTATGGCTACACCTTC. It yields the protein CASSARGLFYGYTF. V usage is TRBV19 and J usage is TRBJ1-2, with D maybe TRBD1 (5 bases). The CDR3 is 14 amino acids. V was trimmed by 5 bases and J by 4 bases, leaving 14 bases between them. Germline CDR1 reads LNHDA; CDR2 reads SQIVND (reference sequence).

This clone showed up just a few times. J is TRBJ1-4 and V is TRBV7-2; TRBD1 matches at 8 bases. Germline CDR1 is SGHTA and CDR2 is FQGNSA. CDR3 size: 15 residues. V was pared by 4 bases and J by 5 bases, with 6 bases of the junction left unmatched. CDR3 in DNA: TGTGCCAGCAGCTGGCGTCAGGGGGCGAATGAAAAACTGTTTTTT. This encodes CASSWRQGANEKLFF.

This clone was seen a single time. Here the CDR3 reads CASAGQAYYEQYF. CDR3 DNA sequence: TGTGCCAGCGCAGGACAGGCCTACTACGAGCAGTACTTC. This chain links TRBV27 with TRBJ2-7, with 7 bases lining up with TRBD1. In germline, CDR1 is MNHEY, CDR2 SMNVEV (reference sequence). J was trimmed by 3 bases and V by 8 bases; bases with no gene match: 7. There are 13 residues in the CDR3.

V gene TRBV9 combines with J gene TRBJ1-2; D might be TRBD1 (6 bases). From germline, CDR1 is SGDLS and CDR2 YYNGEE. The CDR3 has 15 amino acids. Trimming removed 8 bases at V and 2 bases at J, with 19 bases between. CDR3 DNA: TGTGCCAGTAGCCCCGGGGGGCAGGGGAACTATGGCTACACCTTC. This translates into CASSPGGQGNYGYTF.

The rearrangement uses TRBV5-1 and TRBJ2-1; 13 bases line up with TRBD2. Germline CDR1 and CDR2: SGHRS and YFSETQ. CDR3 length: 16 amino acids. Trimming at V came to 3 bases and at J to 4 bases, leaving 4 bases not matched to a gene. The DNA for the CDR3 is TGCGCCAGCAGCTACGGGACTAGCGGGGATTACAATGAGCAGTTCTTC. It codes for CASSYGTSGDYNEQFF.

The rearrangement uses TRBV5-1 and TRBJ1-1; 9 bases are shared with TRBD1. The CDR3 is made up of 14 amino acids. Germline lookup yields CDR1 SGHRS and CDR2 YFSETQ. Trimming cost V 2 bases and J 9 bases; bases outside gene matches: 8. CDR3 DNA: TGCGCCAGCAGCTTAGGCGACGGGACAGGGCAAGCTTTCTTT. It yields the protein CASSLGDGTGQAFF. The variable domain in full, completed from reference TRBV5-1 and TRBJ1-1, reads KAGVTQTPRYLIKTRGQQVTLSCSPISGHRSVSWYQQTPGQGLQFLFEYFSETQRNKGNFPGRFSGRQFSNSRSEMNVSTLELGDSALYLCASSLGDGTGQAFFGQGTRLTVV.

The chain couples TRBV5-4 to TRBJ2-2; 9 bases align to TRBD1. Germline-derived CDR1 and CDR2 are SGHNT and YYREEE (reference sequence). Trimming took 3 bases from V and 6 from J; bases not matched to a gene: 6. The CDR3 is 15 residues long. The CDR3 region is CASSSGDRDAGELFF. The CDR3 coding sequence is TGTGCCAGCAGCTCGGGGGACAGGGATGCCGGGGAGCTGTTTTTT.